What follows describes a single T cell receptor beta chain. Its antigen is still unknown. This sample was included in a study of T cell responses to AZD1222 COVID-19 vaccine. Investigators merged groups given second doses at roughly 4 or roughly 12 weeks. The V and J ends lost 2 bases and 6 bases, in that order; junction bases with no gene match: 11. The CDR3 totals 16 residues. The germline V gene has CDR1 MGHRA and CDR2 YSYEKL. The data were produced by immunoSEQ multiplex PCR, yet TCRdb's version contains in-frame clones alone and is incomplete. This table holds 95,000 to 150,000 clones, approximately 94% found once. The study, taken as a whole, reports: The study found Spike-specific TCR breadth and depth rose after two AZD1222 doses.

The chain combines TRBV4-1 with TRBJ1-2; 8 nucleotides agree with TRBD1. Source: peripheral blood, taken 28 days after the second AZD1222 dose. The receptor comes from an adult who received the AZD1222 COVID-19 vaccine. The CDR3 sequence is CASSQFLDRVVDGYTF. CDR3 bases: TGCGCCAGCAGCCAATTCCTGGACAGGGTAGTGGATGGCTACACCTTC.